This T cell receptor (beta chain) was identified in a study of neurological immune-mediated disorders. In its sample, this clonotype was seen a few times. No antigen is known for it. Trimming stripped 6 bases from V and 8 bases from J, with 16 bases between. The CDR3 consists of 13 residues. A single run covered 15-18 subjects with over 200 million TCR-beta sequences. TCRdb reprocessed the 5' RACE reads via MiXCR and lists one record per CDR3 protein. The data show over 65,000 distinct CDR3 sequences, about 2.5% seen once. Overall study findings and caveats: No CDR3 amino acid sequences recurred among expanded clones across subjects, suggesting private repertoires in all groups.

The receptor comes from a woman in her 30s with multiple sclerosis. The sample was PBMCs. The genes are TRBV12-3 or TRBV12-4 and TRBJ1-1, with D hard to call. The CDR3 protein is CASSNPIDAEAFF. As DNA, the CDR3 is TGTGCCAGCAGCAACCCCATTGACGCGGAAGCTTTCTTT.